The rows below give T cell receptor beta chains drawn from one sample of a study of Ad26.COV2.S vaccination and SARS-CoV-2 variants. Generated by immunoSEQ multiplex PCR, the TCRdb table keeps only in-frame clones and is missing some. Among about 680,000 clones listed, 80% to 90% were seen once. Specimen: peripheral blood, collected in a trial of Ad26.COV2.S vaccine versus placebo. These receptors all stem from a person between 18 and 65 years old who received the Ad26.COV2.S COVID-19 vaccine or a placebo. Each CDR3 is given with its conserved first and last residue.

TRBJ1-5,TRBV19,CASSNTGGSSQPQHF
TRBJ1-2,TRBV27,CASTNREGYGYTF
TRBJ2-2,TRBV25-1,CASTGTGGNTGELFF
TRBJ2-2,TRBV5-1,CASSSIRGRADTGELFF
TRBJ2-7,TRBV19,CASSLTGPGGEQYF
TRBJ1-2,TRBV6-5,CASRAWDVRGYGYTF
TRBJ2-5,TRBV6-1,CASSEAGGLAGKETQYF
TRBJ2-7,TRBV6-5,CASKGAYEQYF
TRBJ1-2,TRBV10-3,CAIRRTAPGYGYTF
TRBJ2-1,TRBV7-9,CASSEVRGSVYNEQFF
TRBJ1-2,TRBV3-1/TRBV3-2,CASSQSGEGGYTF
TRBJ2-7,TRBV6-5,CASRGAGGPYEQYF
TRBJ2-1,TRBV7-6,CASKRDGISEQFF
TRBJ1-3,TRBV6-5,CASRQGSGNTIYF
TRBJ2-3,TRBV27,CASSQRRATDTQYF
TRBJ2-7,TRBV18,CASSSTTGGTYEQYF
TRBJ1-2,TRBV10-3,CAISDGRIYGYTF
TRBJ2-5,TRBV4-3,CASSPNYRGQGGKQETQYF
TRBJ1-1,TRBV27,CASSSSGQGGGRTEAFF
TRBJ1-5,TRBV19,CASSRESNQPQHF
TRBJ2-7,TRBV10-3,CAVRSDSNYEQYF
TRBJ2-6,TRBV9,CASSVGTGTGANVLTF
TRBJ2-7,TRBV10-3,CAISVAGVDYEQYF
TRBJ2-7,TRBV5-8,CASSLVQGYYEQYF
TRBJ2-5,TRBV2,CASSGRNQETQYF
TRBJ1-2,TRBV6-5,CASSYDAKNYGYTF
TRBJ2-1,TRBV5-1,CASSFTSGSYNEQFF
TRBJ2-7,TRBV3-1/TRBV3-2,CASSQLGNEQYF
TRBJ2-1,TRBV2,CASSPWWEAYNEQFF
TRBJ2-7,TRBV10-3,CAISRTGEQYF
TRBJ2-3,TRBV29-1,CSVEGGATDTQYF
TRBJ1-1,TRBV15,CATSRSPGVEREAFF
TRBJ1-5,TRBV2,CASSEVTSNQPQHF
TRBJ1-1,TRBV4-3,CASSQEWGQGSNTEAFF
TRBJ2-7,TRBV19,CASSIDTNRNYEQYF
TRBJ2-5,TRBV7-2,CASSYDPSRSETQYF
TRBJ1-3,TRBV15,CATSRLPGGENTIYF
TRBJ1-5,TRBV19,CATSDKNQPQHF
TRBJ2-1,TRBV18,CASSTAGVSYNEQFF
TRBJ1-6,TRBV6-6,CASSPSYNSPLHF
TRBJ2-7,TRBV11-2,CASRQSGNPYEQYF
TRBJ2-1,TRBV29-1,CSVGEGLDEQFF
TRBJ1-1,TRBV15,CATSRGTGTPNTEAFF
TRBJ2-1,TRBV2,CASSEISAAYNEQFF
TRBJ1-1,TRBV7-9,CASSLEPPGAVTEAFF
TRBJ2-1,TRBV20-1,CSASFSEFNEQFF
TRBJ1-2,TRBV9,CASSDGGGISQGHGYTF
TRBJ1-5,TRBV2,CASSDRTDLEPQHF
TRBJ1-2,TRBV13,CASSLGVLGGYTF
TRBJ2-7,TRBV6-5,CASRLRTSGIEQYF
TRBJ2-3,TRBV18,CASSPPLGFTQYF
TRBJ2-2,TRBV7-9,CASSFRQGALTGELFF
TRBJ2-2,TRBV7-2,CASSSMGALFF
TRBJ2-2,TRBV15,CATSNQPGRGNTGELFF
TRBJ1-2,TRBV5-4,CASSLNRGRNGYTF
TRBJ1-1,TRBV4-2,CASSLDRINTEAFF
TRBJ2-3,TRBV7-3,CASSLDYTDTQYF